This T cell receptor (beta chain) was sequenced during a study of blood T cell repertoires in COVID-19. CDR3 length: 15 amino acids. Germline CDR1 SGHNT, CDR2 YYREEE (reference sequence). Trimming stripped 4 bases from V and 0 bases from J, with 13 bases between. Authors' processing steps: Cell counts per sample came from amplifying reference gene primers. Some clones are missing from TCRdb's copy, which holds only in-frame ones; the method was immunoSEQ multiplex PCR. Clone size and V and J calls were adopted from that table, with D and trimming inferred from the DNA. The sample has hundreds of thousands of clones, around 89% seen once; the top ten hold approximately 4.3%.

Input material: peripheral blood. V and J are TRBV5-4 and TRBJ1-2; D possibly corresponds to TRBD1 (6 bases). The source of this sequence is a man in his forties or fifties with acute or convalescent COVID-19. CDR3 nucleotide sequence: TGTGCCAGCAGCAGCTACAGGGAAGCTAACTATGGCTACACCTTC. It yields the protein CASSSYREANYGYTF.